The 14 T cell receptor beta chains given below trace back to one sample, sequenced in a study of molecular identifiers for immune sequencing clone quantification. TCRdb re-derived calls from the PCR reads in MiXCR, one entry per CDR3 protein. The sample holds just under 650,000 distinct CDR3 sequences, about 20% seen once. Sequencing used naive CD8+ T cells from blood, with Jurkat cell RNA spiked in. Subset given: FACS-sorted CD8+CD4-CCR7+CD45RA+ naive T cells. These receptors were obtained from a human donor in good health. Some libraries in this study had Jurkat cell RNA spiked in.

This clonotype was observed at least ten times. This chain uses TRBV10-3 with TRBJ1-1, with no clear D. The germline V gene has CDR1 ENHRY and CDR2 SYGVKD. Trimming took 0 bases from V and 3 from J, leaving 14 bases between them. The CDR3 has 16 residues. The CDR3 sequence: CAISESAQTSYTEAFF. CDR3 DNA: TGTGCCATCAGTGAGTCGGCTCAAACTTCCTACACTGAAGCTTTCTTT.

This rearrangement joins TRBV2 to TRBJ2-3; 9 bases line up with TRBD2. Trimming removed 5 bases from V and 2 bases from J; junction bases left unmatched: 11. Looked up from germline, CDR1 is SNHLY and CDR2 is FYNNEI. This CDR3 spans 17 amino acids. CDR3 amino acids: CASSPEAGTSPTDTQYF. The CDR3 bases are TGTGCCAGCAGTCCAGAGGCCGGGACTAGCCCCACAGATACGCAGTATTTT. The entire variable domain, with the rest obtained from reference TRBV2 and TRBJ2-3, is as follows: EPEVTQTPSHQVTQMGQEVILRCVPISNHLYFYWYRQILGQKVEFLVSFYNNEISEKSEIFDDQFSVERPDGSNFTLKIRSTKLEDSAMYFCASSPEAGTSPTDTQYFGPGTRLTVL.

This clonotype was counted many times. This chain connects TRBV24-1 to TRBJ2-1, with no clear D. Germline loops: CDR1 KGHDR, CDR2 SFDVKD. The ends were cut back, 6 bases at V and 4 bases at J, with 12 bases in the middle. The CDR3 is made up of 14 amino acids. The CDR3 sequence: CATSFNELYNEQFF. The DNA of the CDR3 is TGTGCCACCAGTTTTAATGAGCTATACAATGAGCAGTTCTTC.

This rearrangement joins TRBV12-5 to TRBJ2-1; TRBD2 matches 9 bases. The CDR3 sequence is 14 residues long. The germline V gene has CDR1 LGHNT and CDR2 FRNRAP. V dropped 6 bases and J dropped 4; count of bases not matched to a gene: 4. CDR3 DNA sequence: TGTGCTAGTGGACGGACTAGCGATTACAATGAGCAGTTCTTC. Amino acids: CASGRTSDYNEQFF.

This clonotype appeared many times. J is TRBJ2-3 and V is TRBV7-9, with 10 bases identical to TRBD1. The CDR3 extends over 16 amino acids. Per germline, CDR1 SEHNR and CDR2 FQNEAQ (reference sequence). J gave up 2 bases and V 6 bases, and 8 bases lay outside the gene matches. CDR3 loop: CASSFLDRGHTDTQYF. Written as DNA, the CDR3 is TGTGCCAGCAGTTTTCTCGACAGGGGGCACACAGATACGCAGTATTTT.

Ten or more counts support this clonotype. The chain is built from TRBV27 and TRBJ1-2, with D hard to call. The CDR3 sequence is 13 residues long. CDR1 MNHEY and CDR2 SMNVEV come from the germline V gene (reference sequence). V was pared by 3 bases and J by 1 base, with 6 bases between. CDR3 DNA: TGTGCCAGCAGTTTTTACAGTAACTATGGCTACACCTTC. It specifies CASSFYSNYGYTF.

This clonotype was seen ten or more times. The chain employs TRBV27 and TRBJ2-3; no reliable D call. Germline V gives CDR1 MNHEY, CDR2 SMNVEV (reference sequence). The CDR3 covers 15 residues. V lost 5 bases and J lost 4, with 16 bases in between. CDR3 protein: CASSQILGASDTQYF. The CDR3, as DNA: TGTGCCAGCAGTCAGATACTTGGAGCGTCAGATACGCAGTATTTT.

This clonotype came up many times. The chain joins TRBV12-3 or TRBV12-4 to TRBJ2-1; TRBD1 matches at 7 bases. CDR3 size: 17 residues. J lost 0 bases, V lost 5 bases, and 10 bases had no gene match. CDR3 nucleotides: TGTGCCAGCAGTCGGGACAGTACAACTAGCTCCTACAATGAGCAGTTCTTC. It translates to CASSRDSTTSSYNEQFF.

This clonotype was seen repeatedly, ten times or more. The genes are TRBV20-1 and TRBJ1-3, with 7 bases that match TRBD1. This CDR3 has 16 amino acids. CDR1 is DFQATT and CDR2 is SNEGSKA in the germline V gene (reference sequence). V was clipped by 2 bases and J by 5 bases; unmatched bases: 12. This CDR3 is CSARPSTGTVRNTIYF. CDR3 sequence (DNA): TGCAGTGCTAGACCCTCAACCGGGACAGTTAGAAACACCATATATTTT.

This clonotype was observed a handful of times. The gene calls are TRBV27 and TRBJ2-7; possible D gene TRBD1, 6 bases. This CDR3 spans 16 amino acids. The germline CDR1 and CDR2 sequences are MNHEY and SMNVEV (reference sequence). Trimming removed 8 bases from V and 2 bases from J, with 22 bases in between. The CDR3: CASGSPTGENTYEQYF. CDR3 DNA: TGTGCCAGCGGCAGTCCGACAGGAGAAAATACCTACGAGCAGTACTTC.

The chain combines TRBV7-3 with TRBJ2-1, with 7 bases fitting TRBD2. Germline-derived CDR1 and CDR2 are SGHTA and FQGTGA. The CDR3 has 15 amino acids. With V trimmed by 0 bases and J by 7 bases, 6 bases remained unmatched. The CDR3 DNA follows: TGTGCCAGCAGCTTAACGGGAGGGCCTGGGAATGAGCAGTTCTTC. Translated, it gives CASSLTGGPGNEQFF.

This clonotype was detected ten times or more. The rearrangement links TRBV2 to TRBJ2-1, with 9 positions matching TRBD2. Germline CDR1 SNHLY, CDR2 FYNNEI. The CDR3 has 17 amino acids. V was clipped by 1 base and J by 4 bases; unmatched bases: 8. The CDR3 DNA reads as TGTGCCAGCAGTGAAGACGCACTAGCGGGCCCTTACAATGAGCAGTTCTTC. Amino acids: CASSEDALAGPYNEQFF.

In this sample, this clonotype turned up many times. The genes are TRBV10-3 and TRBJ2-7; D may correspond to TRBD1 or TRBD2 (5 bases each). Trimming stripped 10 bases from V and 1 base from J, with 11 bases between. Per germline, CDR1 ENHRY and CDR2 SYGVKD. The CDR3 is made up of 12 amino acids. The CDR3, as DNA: TGTGCCACCGGGACCGGTTCCTACGAGCAGTACTTC. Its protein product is CATGTGSYEQYF.

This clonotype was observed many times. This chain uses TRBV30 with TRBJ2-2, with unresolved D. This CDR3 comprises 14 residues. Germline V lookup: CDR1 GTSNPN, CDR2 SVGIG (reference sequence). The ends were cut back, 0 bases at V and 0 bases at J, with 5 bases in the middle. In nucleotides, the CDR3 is TGTGCCTGGAGTGTACCCTCGAACACCGGGGAGCTGTTTTTT. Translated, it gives CAWSVPSNTGELFF.